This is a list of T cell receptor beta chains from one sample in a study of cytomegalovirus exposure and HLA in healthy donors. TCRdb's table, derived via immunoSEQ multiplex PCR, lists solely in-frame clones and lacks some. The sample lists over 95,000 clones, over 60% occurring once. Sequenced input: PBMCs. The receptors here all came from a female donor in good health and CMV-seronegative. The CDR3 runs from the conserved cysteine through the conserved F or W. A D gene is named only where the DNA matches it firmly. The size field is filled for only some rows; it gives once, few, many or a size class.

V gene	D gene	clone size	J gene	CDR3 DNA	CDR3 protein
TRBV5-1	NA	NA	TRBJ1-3	TGCGCCAGCAGCCTAGGACACGGATCATCTGGAAACACCATATATTTT	CASSLGHGSSGNTIYF
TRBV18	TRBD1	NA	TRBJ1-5	TGTGCCAGCTCACAGGGGACAGGGGGGATGCAGCCCCAGCATTTT	CASSQGTGGMQPQHF
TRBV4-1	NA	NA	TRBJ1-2	TGCGCCAGCAGCCAAGGTGGTGGGGGCACTAACTATGGCTACACCTTC	CASSQGGGGTNYGYTF
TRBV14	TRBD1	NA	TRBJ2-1	TGTGCCAGCAGCCAAGGACGGGGACAGCGCTACAATGAGCAGTTCTTC	CASSQGRGQRYNEQFF
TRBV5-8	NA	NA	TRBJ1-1	TGTGCCAGCAGCTTGTATACAAACACTGAAGCTTTCTTT	CASSLYTNTEAFF
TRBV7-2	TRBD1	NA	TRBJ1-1	TGTGCCAGCAGCTCGACAGGGGGCGGAACGAACACTGAAGCTTTCTTT	CASSSTGGGTNTEAFF
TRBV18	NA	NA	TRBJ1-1	TGTGCCAGCTCACCAGGAGTCCCCGTGAACACTGAAGCTTTCTTT	CASSPGVPVNTEAFF
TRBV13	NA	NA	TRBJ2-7	TGTGCCAGCAGCACAGCCCCCGACAGCTCCTACGAGCAGTACTTC	CASSTAPDSSYEQYF
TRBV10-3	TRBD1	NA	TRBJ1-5	TGTGCCATCAGCCCGGGACAGGGGCTAAGCAGCAATCAGCCCCAGCATTTT	CAISPGQGLSSNQPQHF
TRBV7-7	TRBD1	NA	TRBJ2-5	TGTGCTAGCAGGATCTACAGGGGGCGAGAGACCCAGTACTTC	CASRIYRGRETQYF
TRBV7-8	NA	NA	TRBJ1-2	TGTGCCAGCAGCAGAGATTATAGCAGGGATGGCTACACCTTC	CASSRDYSRDGYTF
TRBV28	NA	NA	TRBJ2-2	TGTGCCAGCAGTTTCGCGACCGGACAATCGGACACCGGGGAGCTGTTTTTT	CASSFATGQSDTGELFF
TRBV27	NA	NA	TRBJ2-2	TGTGCCAGCAGTACTCTTGGGGGGAGGAACACCGGGGAGCTGTTTTTT	CASSTLGGRNTGELFF
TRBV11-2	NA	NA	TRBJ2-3	TGTGCCAGCAGCCCCAGGGTACAGGCCACAGATACGCAGTATTTT	CASSPRVQATDTQYF
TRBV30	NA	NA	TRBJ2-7	TGTGCCTTAACGAGGGCCTACGAGCAGTACTTC	CALTRAYEQYF
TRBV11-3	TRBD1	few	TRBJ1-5	TGTGCCAGCAGACCCCCTGGCGGGACAGGGGTTTTTTTGGGTAATCAGCCCCAGCATTTT	CASRPPGGTGVFLGNQPQHF
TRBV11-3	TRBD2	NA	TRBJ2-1	TGTGCCAGCAGGTTAACTAGCGACTCCAATGAGCAGTTCTTC	CASRLTSDSNEQFF
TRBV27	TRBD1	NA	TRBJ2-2	TGTGCCAGCAGTTTCGGGACAGGGGTGGGTAGGGAGCTGTTTTTT	CASSFGTGVGRELFF
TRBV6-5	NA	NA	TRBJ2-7	TGTGCCAGCAGTCTCGACGGGAGCTCCTACGAGCAGTACTTC	CASSLDGSSYEQYF
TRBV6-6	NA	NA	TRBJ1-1	TGTGCCAGCAGTTACTCGATCCAGGGAACTGAAGCTTTCTTT	CASSYSIQGTEAFF
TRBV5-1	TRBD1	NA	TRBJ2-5	TGCGCCAGCAGCTTCGTGGGTTCGACAGGGGAGACCCAGTACTTC	CASSFVGSTGETQYF
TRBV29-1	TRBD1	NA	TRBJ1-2	TGCAGCGTTGAAGGGGACAGGGGTTTCTATGGCTACACCTTC	CSVEGDRGFYGYTF
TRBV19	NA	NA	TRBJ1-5	TGTGCCATCGGCGGACTCTATAGCAATCAGCCCCAGCATTTT	CAIGGLYSNQPQHF
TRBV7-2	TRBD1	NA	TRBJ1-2	TGTGCCAGCAGCTTAGGGCAGGGGGCCGCCTATGGCTACACCTTC	CASSLGQGAAYGYTF
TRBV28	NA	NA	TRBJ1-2	TGTGCCAGCAGTGGGGGGAGGGAAGTTAACTATGGCTACACCTTC	CASSGGREVNYGYTF
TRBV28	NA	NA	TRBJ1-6	TGTGCCAGCACGGGTAATTCACCCCTCCACTTT	CASTGNSPLHF
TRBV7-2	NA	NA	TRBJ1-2	TGTGCCAGCAGCTTGCGGGACTATGGCTACACCTTC	CASSLRDYGYTF
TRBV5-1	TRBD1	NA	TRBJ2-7	TGCGCCAGCAGCTTATTCCGACAGGGCGACGAGCAGTACTTC	CASSLFRQGDEQYF
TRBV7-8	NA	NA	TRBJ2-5	TGTGCCAGCAGCTTGGGGCAGCAAGAGACCCAGTACTTC	CASSLGQQETQYF
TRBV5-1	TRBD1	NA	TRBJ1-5	TGCGCCAGCAGCCCATGGACAGGCGATCAGCCCCAGCATTTT	CASSPWTGDQPQHF
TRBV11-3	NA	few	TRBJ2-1	TGTGCCAGCAGCCATACCTTTGGGAGCGGATCCTACAATGAGCAGTTCTTC	CASSHTFGSGSYNEQFF
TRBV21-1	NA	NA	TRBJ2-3	TGTGCCAGCAGCAAGGACCCCCGGGCTAGCGGATACACAGATACGCAGTATTTT	CASSKDPRASGYTDTQYF
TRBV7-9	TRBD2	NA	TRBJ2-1	TGTGCCAGCAGCTTTGGTAGCGGGAGGGCCCACAATGAGCAGTTCTTC	CASSFGSGRAHNEQFF
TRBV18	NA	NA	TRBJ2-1	TGTGCCAGCTCACCCCTAAAGATCATGAACAATGAGCAGTTCTTC	CASSPLKIMNNEQFF
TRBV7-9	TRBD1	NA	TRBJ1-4	TGTGCCAGCAGCTGGGACAGGGTCCTAGAAAAACTGTTTTTT	CASSWDRVLEKLFF
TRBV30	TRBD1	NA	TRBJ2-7	TGTGCCTGGAGTGCGGGGATCCGGGACAGGGAAGAGGGGCAGTACTTC	CAWSAGIRDREEGQYF